These 31 T cell receptor beta chains were all obtained from the same sample, sequenced in a study of cytotoxic CD8 clonotypes in ibrutinib-treated CLL. The method was immunoSEQ multiplex PCR; TCRdb's version includes in-frame clones alone and lacks a portion of them. The sample consists of 300,000 to 350,000 clones, about 77% of them appearing once. The material sequenced was PBMCs, taken before ibrutinib treatment. Source of these receptors: a human donor with chronic lymphocytic leukemia.

The chain couples TRBV15 to TRBJ2-5, with unresolved D. Trimming removed 0 bases from V and 5 bases from J, with 13 bases in between. From germline, CDR1 is LNHNV and CDR2 YYDKDF (reference sequence). This CDR3 contains 15 residues. The CDR3: CATSRDLAQMETQYF. The CDR3 nucleotides read TGTGCCACCAGCAGAGATCTTGCTCAAATGGAGACCCAGTACTTC. Variable domain in full (rest from reference TRBV15 and TRBJ2-5): DAMVIQNPRYQVTQFGKPVTLSCSQTLNHNVMYWYQQKSSQAPKLLFHYYDKDFNNEADTPDNFQSRRPNTSFCFLDIRSPGLGDTAMYLCATSRDLAQMETQYFGPGTRLLVL.

This rearrangement joins TRBV4-3 to TRBJ2-5; D is possibly TRBD1 or TRBD2 (5 bases each). With 0 bases removed from V and 5 bases from J, the gap between germline ends came to 19 bases. This CDR3 has 17 amino acids. CDR1 is LGHNA and CDR2 is YSLEER in the germline V gene. CDR3 sequence reads: CASSQDPGTPTGETQYF. The DNA for the CDR3 is TGCGCCAGCAGCCAAGATCCCGGGACGCCCACGGGGGAGACCCAGTACTTC.

This clone was observed a handful of times. V and J are TRBV20-1 and TRBJ2-7; no firm D call. Trimming shortened V by 3 bases and J by 4 bases, and 7 bases separated the two germline ends. The germline gives CDR1 DFQATT, CDR2 SNEGSKA (reference sequence). The CDR3 spans 11 residues. In nucleotides, the CDR3 is TGCAGTGCTAGGTTCGGGTACGAGCAGTACTTC. This encodes CSARFGYEQYF.

The J gene is TRBJ2-3, the V gene TRBV27; 9 bases line up with TRBD1. This CDR3 has 15 amino acids. Germline values: CDR1 MNHEY, CDR2 SMNVEV (reference sequence). The junction had 8 bases not matched to a gene; V was cut back by 4 bases and J by 6 bases. The CDR3 loop is CASSYLQGAGDTQYF. The DNA of the CDR3 is TGTGCCAGCAGTTACCTACAGGGGGCAGGGGATACGCAGTATTTT.

The chain has TRBV5-1 and TRBJ2-3, with 8 bases aligning to TRBD2. This CDR3 is 15 amino acids long. CDR1 SGHRS and CDR2 YFSETQ come from the germline V gene. V trimming: 7 bases; J trimming: 1 base; junction bases outside the gene matches: 8. The CDR3 is CASGAGGSGTDTQYF. The CDR3 nucleotides are TGCGCCAGCGGGGCGGGAGGTTCGGGCACAGATACGCAGTATTTT. Full variable domain (rest looked up from reference TRBV5-1 and TRBJ2-3): KAGVTQTPRYLIKTRGQQVTLSCSPISGHRSVSWYQQTPGQGLQFLFEYFSETQRNKGNFPGRFSGRQFSNSRSEMNVSTLELGDSALYLCASGAGGSGTDTQYFGPGTRLTVL.

The chain uses TRBV7-7 and TRBJ2-1; 12 nucleotides agree with TRBD2. CDR3 size: 16 residues. In germline, CDR1 is SSHAT, CDR2 FNYEAQ (reference sequence). With 6 bases clipped from V and 7 bases from J, the junction kept 10 bases outside the gene matches. The CDR3 loop reads CASSTSRLAGDNEQFF. Written as DNA, the CDR3 is TGTGCCAGCAGTACATCCCGACTAGCGGGAGATAATGAGCAGTTCTTC.

The genes are TRBV19 and TRBJ2-2, with 9 positions matching TRBD1. Germline V CDR1 and CDR2: LNHDA, SQIVND (reference sequence). With 3 bases clipped from V and 7 bases from J, the junction kept 9 bases outside the gene matches. The CDR3 totals 16 residues. The CDR3 reads CASSIPSTGGIGELFF. For the CDR3, the DNA is TGTGCCAGTAGTATCCCCTCGACAGGGGGTATCGGGGAGCTGTTTTTT.

The gene calls are TRBV10-3 and TRBJ1-2; TRBD1 agrees at 7 bases. The CDR3 spans 16 residues. Per germline, CDR1 ENHRY and CDR2 SYGVKD. V dropped 0 bases and J dropped 6; count of bases not matched to a gene: 10. The CDR3 coding sequence is TGTGCCATCAGTGAGTCTCAGGGGGGTCGGACGGATGGCTACACCTTC. Its translation: CAISESQGGRTDGYTF.

CDR3 sequence reads: CASSLFGQPQHF. DNA for the CDR3: TGTGCCAGCAGCCTCTTTGGGCAGCCCCAGCATTTT. The chain joins TRBV5-6 to TRBJ1-5, with D hard to call. Per the germline V gene, CDR1 is SGHDT and CDR2 is YYEEEE. The ends were cut back, 4 bases at V and 7 bases at J, with 9 bases in the middle. This CDR3 comprises 12 residues. The full variable domain, with the rest looked up from reference TRBV5-6 and TRBJ1-5, is DAGVTQSPTHLIKTRGQQVTLRCSPKSGHDTVSWYQQALGQGPQFIFQYYEEEERQRGNFPDRFSGHQFPNYSSELNVNALLLGDSALYLCASSLFGQPQHFGDGTRLSIL.

The chain employs TRBV5-4 and TRBJ1-1, with D possibly matching TRBD1 (6 bases). The CDR3 totals 14 residues. Germline CDR1 SGHNT, CDR2 YYREEE (reference sequence). Trimming took 1 base from V and 7 from J, leaving 14 bases between them. As DNA, the CDR3 is TGTGCCAGCAGCTTGAATTCAGGGGCGGGTGAAGCTTTCTTT. Its protein product is CASSLNSGAGEAFF. Drawing the rest from reference TRBV5-4 and TRBJ1-1, the complete variable domain is ETGVTQSPTHLIKTRGQQVTLRCSSQSGHNTVSWYQQALGQGPQFIFQYYREEENGRGNFPPRFSGLQFPNYSSELNVNALELDDSALYLCASSLNSGAGEAFFGQGTRLTVV.

V gene TRBV18 combines with J gene TRBJ2-2; no clear D gene. Per the germline V gene, CDR1 is KGHSH and CDR2 is LQKENI. The CDR3 is made up of 14 amino acids. V lost 2 bases and J 0 bases, leaving 4 bases between the germline ends. The CDR3 coding sequence is TGTGCCAGCTCACCAGTGACGAACACCGGGGAGCTGTTTTTT. Translation gives CASSPVTNTGELFF.

The chain links TRBV5-4 to TRBJ2-5, with TRBD1 matching over 8 bases. V was pared by 4 bases and J by 5 bases, with 7 bases of the junction left unmatched. The germline V gene encodes CDR1 SGHNT and CDR2 YYREEE (reference sequence). The CDR3 contains 14 residues. CDR3 amino acids: CASSTDRGAETQYF. The CDR3 DNA follows: TGTGCCAGCAGCACCGACAGGGGTGCGGAGACCCAGTACTTC.

This clone has a single count. The V and J genes are TRBV6-5 and TRBJ2-4; 8 bases map to TRBD2. The CDR3 spans 14 residues. Trimming at V came to 2 bases and at J to 7 bases, leaving 4 bases not matched to a gene. The germline V gene encodes CDR1 MNHEY and CDR2 SVGAGI. In DNA, the CDR3 is TGTGCCAGCAGTTACGCTCCTAGCGGGAACATTCAGTACTTC. Translating gives CASSYAPSGNIQYF.

The chain uses TRBV28 and TRBJ2-1, with D perhaps matching TRBD1 or TRBD2 (7 bases each). V gave up 8 bases and J gave up 0 bases, with 23 bases separating them. Germline-derived CDR1 and CDR2 are MDHEN and SYDVKM. The CDR3 sequence is 18 residues long. CDR3 region: CASPKRGLAVSSYNEQFF. DNA of the CDR3: TGTGCCAGCCCAAAAAGGGGGCTAGCGGTTAGCTCCTACAATGAGCAGTTCTTC.

This clone was observed a few times. The chain recombines TRBV30 with TRBJ2-7; D is uncertain. V dropped 4 bases and J dropped 0 bases, with 13 bases sitting between them. The CDR3 is 14 residues long. The germline V gene encodes CDR1 GTSNPN and CDR2 SVGIG (reference sequence). The CDR3 sequence is CAWTRFKSSYEQYF. CDR3 DNA sequence: TGTGCCTGGACGCGGTTTAAGAGCTCCTACGAGCAGTACTTC.

The chain couples TRBV6-6 to TRBJ2-1, with 9 bases lining up with TRBD2. Trimming took 6 bases from V and 0 from J; bases not matched to a gene: 6. CDR1 and CDR2 from the germline V gene are MNHNY and SVGAGI (reference sequence). This CDR3 is 16 amino acids long. CDR3 in DNA: TGTGCCAGCAGCGGACGTAGCGGGAGCTCCTACAATGAGCAGTTCTTC. It yields the protein CASSGRSGSSYNEQFF.

This chain joins TRBV10-3 and TRBJ2-1; D is tentatively TRBD1 or TRBD2 (6 bases each). Germline lookup yields CDR1 ENHRY and CDR2 SYGVKD. V was pared by 1 base and J by 8 bases, with 12 bases between. The CDR3 loop spans 14 amino acids. This CDR3 is CAISELGGNDEQFF. CDR3 nucleotide sequence: TGTGCCATCAGTGAGTTAGGGGGGAACGATGAGCAGTTCTTC.

Concerning this clone: This same CDR3 is encoded by further DNA sequences in the sample. CDR3 in DNA: TGTGCCAGCAGTGATACGCTAGCGGGAGGGCGGAGGTCCTACGAGCAGTACTTC. This gives the protein CASSDTLAGGRRSYEQYF. The chain is built from TRBV2 and TRBJ2-7; TRBD2 agrees at 12 bases. V lost 3 bases, J lost 1 base, and 10 bases stayed unmatched. Per germline, CDR1 SNHLY and CDR2 FYNNEI. The CDR3 spans 18 residues.

The J gene is TRBJ1-1, the V gene TRBV29-1; no definite D call. The CDR3 is 13 residues long. Trimming removed 6 bases at V and 0 bases at J, with 11 bases between. Germline CDR1 is SQVTM and CDR2 is ANQGSEA. The CDR3 protein is CSVSHGLNTEAFF. The CDR3 DNA reads as TGCAGCGTCTCCCACGGGTTGAACACTGAAGCTTTCTTT.

The chain links TRBV6-5 to TRBJ1-2, with D possibly matching TRBD1 (6 bases). The CDR3 spans 13 residues. The ends were cut back, 1 base at V and 6 bases at J, with 9 bases in the middle. Germline V CDR1 and CDR2: MNHEY, SVGAGI. This CDR3 reads CASSYFPGDGYTF. CDR3 bases: TGTGCCAGCAGTTACTTCCCAGGGGATGGCTACACCTTC.

This chain connects TRBV5-1 to TRBJ2-5; TRBD2 might be the D (5 bases). This CDR3 region has 15 residues. In germline, CDR1 is SGHRS, CDR2 YFSETQ. The V end lost 4 bases, the J end lost 1 base, and 14 bases lay between the germline ends. Here the CDR3 DNA reads TGCGCCAGCAGCCTCCTAAGTAGCGCCCAAGAGACCCAGTACTTC. It translates to CASSLLSSAQETQYF. Full variable domain (outside the CDR3, taken from reference TRBV5-1 and TRBJ2-5): KAGVTQTPRYLIKTRGQQVTLSCSPISGHRSVSWYQQTPGQGLQFLFEYFSETQRNKGNFPGRFSGRQFSNSRSEMNVSTLELGDSALYLCASSLLSSAQETQYFGPGTRLLVL.

This clone came up once. The V and J genes are TRBV30 and TRBJ1-5; no reliable D call. The CDR3 extends over 12 amino acids. With 2 bases removed from V and 5 bases from J, the gap between germline ends came to 7 bases. Germline V CDR1 and CDR2: GTSNPN, SVGIG (reference sequence). In DNA, the CDR3 is TGTGCCTGGAGTATTGAGTATCAGCCCCAGCATTTT. Translation gives CAWSIEYQPQHF.

The genes are TRBV11-2 and TRBJ2-7; tentatively, D is TRBD2 (5 bases). Trimming took off 5 bases at V and 9 bases at J, with 17 bases between the two ends. CDR1 and CDR2 from the germline V gene are SGHAT and FQNNGV. The CDR3 is made up of 13 amino acids. In DNA, the CDR3 is TGTGCCAGCAGCCCCACCACCGGAGGTGGGCAGTACTTC. It translates to CASSPTTGGGQYF.

The genes are TRBV29-1 and TRBJ1-3, with TRBD1 matching 7 bases. CDR3 length: 15 residues. Germline lookup yields CDR1 SQVTM and CDR2 ANQGSEA. Trimming cost V 2 bases and J 4 bases; bases outside gene matches: 8. Here the CDR3 reads CSVESQTGRGNTIYF. CDR3 nucleotide sequence: TGCAGCGTTGAATCCCAGACAGGGAGAGGAAACACCATATATTTT.

The V and J genes are TRBV19 and TRBJ2-6; D possibly uses TRBD1 or TRBD2 (5 bases each). V lost 10 bases and J lost 2, with 18 bases in between. Germline V gene sequence: CDR1 LNHDA, CDR2 SQIVND (reference sequence). This CDR3 contains 16 residues. In DNA form, the CDR3 reads TGTGCCACCTCCGGGACCTTGGTCGCTGGGGCCAACGTCCTGACTTTC. As protein: CATSGTLVAGANVLTF.

J is TRBJ2-7 and V is TRBV4-1; 8 bases match TRBD1. From germline, CDR1 is MGHRA and CDR2 YSYEKL. Trimming cost V 1 base and J 3 bases; bases outside gene matches: 5. CDR3 length: 15 amino acids. The CDR3 reads CASSQAGTGYYEQYF. The CDR3 region has the DNA TGCGCCAGCAGCCAAGCCGGGACAGGATACTACGAGCAGTACTTC.

The table lists this clone with a few counts. The gene calls are TRBV21-1 and TRBJ2-7; the table's D call, TRBD2, was not checked against the DNA. TRBV21-1 is a documented pseudogene. The CDR3 is 14 amino acids. CDR3 in amino acids: CASNGTSGSYEQYF. CDR3 DNA sequence: TGTGCCAGCAACGGGACTAGCGGCTCCTACGAGCAGTACTTC.

V and J are TRBV18 and TRBJ2-7; unclear D gene. CDR1 is KGHSH and CDR2 is LQKENI in the germline V gene. V was trimmed by 8 bases and J by 0 bases, leaving 11 bases between them. The CDR3 spans 13 residues. The CDR3 region is CASRPTSSYEQYF. The CDR3 DNA is TGTGCCAGCAGACCGACGAGCTCCTACGAGCAGTACTTC. Full variable domain (outside the CDR3, taken from reference TRBV18 and TRBJ2-7): NAGVMQNPRHLVRRRGQEARLRCSPMKGHSHVYWYRQLPEEGLKFMVYLQKENIIDESGMPKERFSAEFPKEGPSILRIQQVVRGDSAAYFCASRPTSSYEQYFGPGTRLTVT.

The chain joins TRBV28 to TRBJ1-1; D is undetermined. The CDR3 loop spans 12 amino acids. Germline CDR1 MDHEN, CDR2 SYDVKM. Deletions cut 2 bases from V and 2 bases from J, with 3 bases between. Written as DNA, the CDR3 is TGTGCCAGCAGTTTAAGTAACACTGAAGCTTTCTTT. This codes for CASSLSNTEAFF.

The chain uses TRBV4-3 and TRBJ2-7; D call uncertain. Germline CDR1 is LGHNA and CDR2 is YSLEER. The CDR3 spans 13 residues. V was cut by 0 bases and J by 3 bases, with 6 bases left in between. In DNA, the CDR3 is TGCGCCAGCAGCCAAGACGTATACTACGAGCAGTACTTC. This sequence encodes CASSQDVYYEQYF.

The CDR3 is CASSNGVDSGNTIYF. Written as DNA, the CDR3 is TGTGCCAGTAGTAATGGGGTCGACTCTGGAAACACCATATATTTT. This chain uses TRBV19 with TRBJ1-3; no reliable D call. Trimming shortened V by 4 bases and J by 0 bases, and 10 bases separated the two germline ends. Germline-derived CDR1 and CDR2 are LNHDA and SQIVND (reference sequence). This CDR3 has 15 amino acids.